Sequencing of this TCR beta chain was carried out in a study of T cells in Graves' hyperthyroidism and ophthalmopathy. Whole-study context: Specimen type is peripheral blood, collected at initial diagnosis prior to any treatment. Whole-study findings and limits: Blood also held most thyroid clonotypes expanded beyond 0.001.

This clonotype was counted many times. Its antigen is not identified. Amplified TCR beta CDR3 regions came from RNA transcripts. HTBI primers were employed in a first-round RT-PCR of the TCR CDR3. TCRdb redid the calling of the multiplex PCR reads with MiXCR, one entry per CDR3 protein. The repertoire holds about 250,000 distinct CDR3 sequences, with about 25% as singletons. With 4 bases removed from V and 1 base from J, the gap between germline ends came to 10 bases. The CDR3 has 13 residues. CDR1 is GTSNPN, CDR2 SVGIG, per germline (reference sequence). The clonotype originates from a woman aged 40-49 years with Graves' ophthalmopathy. The specimen was blood. The chain couples TRBV30 to TRBJ1-2; a possible D gene is TRBD1 (6 bases). The CDR3 bases are TGTGCCTGGATGCCACAGGGTAACTATGGCTACACCTTC. It specifies CAWMPQGNYGYTF.